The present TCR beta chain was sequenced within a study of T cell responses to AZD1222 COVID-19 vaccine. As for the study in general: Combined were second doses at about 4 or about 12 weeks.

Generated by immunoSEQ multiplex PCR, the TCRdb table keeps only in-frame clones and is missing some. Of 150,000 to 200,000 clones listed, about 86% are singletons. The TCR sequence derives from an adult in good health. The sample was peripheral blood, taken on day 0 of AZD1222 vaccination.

CDR3 DNA: TGTGCCAGCAGCCAAGCCCCGTGGGACAGGAACACTGAAGCTTTCTTT. This codes for CASSQAPWDRNTEAFF. This chain connects TRBV14 to TRBJ1-1, with 7 bases that match TRBD1. Trimming cost V 1 base and J 1 base; bases outside gene matches: 6. CDR3 length: 16 residues. Germline lookup yields CDR1 SGHDN and CDR2 FVKESK.